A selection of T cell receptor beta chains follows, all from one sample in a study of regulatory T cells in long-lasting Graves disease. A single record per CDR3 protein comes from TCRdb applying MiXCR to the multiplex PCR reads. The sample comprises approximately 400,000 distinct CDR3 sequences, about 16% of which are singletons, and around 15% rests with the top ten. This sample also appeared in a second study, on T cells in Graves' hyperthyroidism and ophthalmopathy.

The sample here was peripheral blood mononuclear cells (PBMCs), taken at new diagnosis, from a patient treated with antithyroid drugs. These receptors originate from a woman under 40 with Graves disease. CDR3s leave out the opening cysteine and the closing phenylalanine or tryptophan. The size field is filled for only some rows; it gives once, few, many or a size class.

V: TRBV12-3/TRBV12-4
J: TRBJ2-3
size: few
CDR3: ATNKRGLDSGTDTQY

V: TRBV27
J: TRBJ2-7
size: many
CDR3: ASSLQGDPYEQY

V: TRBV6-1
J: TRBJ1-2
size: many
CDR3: ASSATGQARYGYT

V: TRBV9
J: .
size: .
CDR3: ASSGGGRRYQETQY

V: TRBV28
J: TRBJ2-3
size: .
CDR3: ASRPGQGGGDTQY

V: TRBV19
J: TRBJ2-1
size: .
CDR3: ATQDRGGSSDNEQF

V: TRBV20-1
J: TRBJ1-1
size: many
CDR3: SAPLTPKAEAF

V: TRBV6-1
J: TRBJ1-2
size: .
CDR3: ASTAVAYGYT

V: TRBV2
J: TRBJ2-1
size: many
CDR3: ASSIYPGTGGDEQF

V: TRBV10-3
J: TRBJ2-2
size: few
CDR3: AISTVTGELF

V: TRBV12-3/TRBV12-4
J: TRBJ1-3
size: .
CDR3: ASSPGVGTIY

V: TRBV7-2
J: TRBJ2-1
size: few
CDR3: ASIPEGGPRNNEQF

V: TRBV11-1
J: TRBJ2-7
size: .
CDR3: ASSLAVTSGRYEQY

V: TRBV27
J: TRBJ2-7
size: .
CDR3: ASSLWTGYEQY

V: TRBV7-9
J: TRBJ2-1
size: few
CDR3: ASSLSWGDFRDNEQF

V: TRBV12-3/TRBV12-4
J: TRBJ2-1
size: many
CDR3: ASSSSWPGNEQF

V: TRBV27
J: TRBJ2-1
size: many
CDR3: ASSLLAGMGNEQF

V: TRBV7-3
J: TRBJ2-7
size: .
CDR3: ASSPHGGRSGEQY

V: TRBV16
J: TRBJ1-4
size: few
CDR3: ASSQYGTYLEKLF

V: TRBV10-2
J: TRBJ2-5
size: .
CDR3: ASSESLTDRETQY

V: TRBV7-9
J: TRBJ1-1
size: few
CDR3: ALIGGITEAF

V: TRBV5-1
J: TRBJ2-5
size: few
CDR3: ASSSLAGGDQETQY

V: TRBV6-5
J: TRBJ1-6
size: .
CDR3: ASSYQGLGGSPLH

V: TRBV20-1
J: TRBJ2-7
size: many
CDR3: SARGNRDGAYEQY

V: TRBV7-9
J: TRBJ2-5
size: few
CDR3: ASSSGQGSSETQY

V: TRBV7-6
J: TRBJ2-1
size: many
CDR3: ASSLGGSGRGDEQF

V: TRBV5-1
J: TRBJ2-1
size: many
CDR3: ASSSRDRATPFNEQF

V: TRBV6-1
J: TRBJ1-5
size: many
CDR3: ASGDWTVNSNQPQH

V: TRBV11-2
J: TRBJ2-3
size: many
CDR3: ASSLWGVGTDTQY